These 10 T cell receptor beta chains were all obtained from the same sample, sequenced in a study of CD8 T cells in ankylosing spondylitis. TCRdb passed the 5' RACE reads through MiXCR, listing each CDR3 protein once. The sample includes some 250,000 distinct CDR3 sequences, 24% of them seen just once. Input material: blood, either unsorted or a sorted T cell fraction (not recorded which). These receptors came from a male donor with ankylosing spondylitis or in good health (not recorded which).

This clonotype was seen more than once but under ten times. The CDR3 sequence: CASSWRGGSSYEQYF. DNA of the CDR3: TGTGCCAGCAGTTGGCGAGGGGGGAGCTCCTACGAGCAGTACTTC. The chain combines TRBV12-3 or TRBV12-4 with TRBJ2-7, with D perhaps matching TRBD1 or TRBD2 (6 bases each). V dropped 4 bases and J dropped 0 bases, with 13 bases sitting between them. This CDR3 region has 15 residues.

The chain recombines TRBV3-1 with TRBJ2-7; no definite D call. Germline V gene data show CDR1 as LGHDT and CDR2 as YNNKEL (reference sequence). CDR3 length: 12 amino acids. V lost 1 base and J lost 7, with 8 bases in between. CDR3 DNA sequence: TGTGCCAGCAGCCAAGGTCCTCGGGAGCAGTACTTC. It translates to CASSQGPREQYF.

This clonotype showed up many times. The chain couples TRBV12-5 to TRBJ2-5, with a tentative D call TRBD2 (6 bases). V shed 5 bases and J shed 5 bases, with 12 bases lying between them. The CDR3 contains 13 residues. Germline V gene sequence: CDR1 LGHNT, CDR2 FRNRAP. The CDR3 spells CASGQDYSETQYF. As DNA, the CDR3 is TGTGCTAGTGGTCAGGACTATTCGGAGACCCAGTACTTC.

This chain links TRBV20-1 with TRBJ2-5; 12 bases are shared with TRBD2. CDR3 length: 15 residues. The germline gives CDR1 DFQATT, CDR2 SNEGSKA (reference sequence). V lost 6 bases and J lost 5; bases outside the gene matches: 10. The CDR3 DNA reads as TGCAGTGCCGATTCTAGCGGGGGGGCCCGGGAGACCCAGTACTTC. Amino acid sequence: CSADSSGGARETQYF.

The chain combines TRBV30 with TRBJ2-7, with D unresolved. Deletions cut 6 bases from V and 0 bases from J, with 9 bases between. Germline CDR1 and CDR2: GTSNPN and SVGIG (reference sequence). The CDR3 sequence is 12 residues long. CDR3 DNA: TGTGCCTGCGGCAAATTCTCCTACGAGCAGTACTTC. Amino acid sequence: CACGKFSYEQYF.

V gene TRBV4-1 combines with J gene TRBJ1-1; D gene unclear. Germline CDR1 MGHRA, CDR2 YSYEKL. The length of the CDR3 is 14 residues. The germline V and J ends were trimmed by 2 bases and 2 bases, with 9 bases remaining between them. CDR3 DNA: TGCGCCAGCAGCCAACCAACAAGAAACACTGAAGCTTTCTTT. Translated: CASSQPTRNTEAFF.

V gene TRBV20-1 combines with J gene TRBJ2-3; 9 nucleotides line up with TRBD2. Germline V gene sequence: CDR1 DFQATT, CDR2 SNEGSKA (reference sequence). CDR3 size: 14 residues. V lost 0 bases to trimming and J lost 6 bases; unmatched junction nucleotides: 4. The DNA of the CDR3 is TGCAGTGCTAGAGATGCGGCGGGGGGGGATACGCAGTATTTT. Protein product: CSARDAAGGDTQYF.

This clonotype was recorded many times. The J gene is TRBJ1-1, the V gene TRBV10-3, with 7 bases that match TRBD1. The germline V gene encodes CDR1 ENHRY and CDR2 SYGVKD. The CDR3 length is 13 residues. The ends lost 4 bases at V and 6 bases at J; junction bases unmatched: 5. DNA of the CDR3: TGTGCCATCAGTGGGGGGACAGTACCTGAAGCTTTCTTT. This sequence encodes CAISGGTVPEAFF.

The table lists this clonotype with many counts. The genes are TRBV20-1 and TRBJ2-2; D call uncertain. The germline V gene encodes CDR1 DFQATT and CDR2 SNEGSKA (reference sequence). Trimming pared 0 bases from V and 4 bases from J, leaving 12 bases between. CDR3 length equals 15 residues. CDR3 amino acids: CSARDGLLFTGELFF. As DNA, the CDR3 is TGCAGTGCTAGAGATGGGCTGCTATTCACCGGGGAGCTGTTTTTT.

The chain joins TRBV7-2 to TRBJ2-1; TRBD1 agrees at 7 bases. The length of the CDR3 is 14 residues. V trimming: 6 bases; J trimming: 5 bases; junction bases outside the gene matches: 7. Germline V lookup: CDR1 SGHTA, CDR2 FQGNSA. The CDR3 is CASRSQGDHNEQFF. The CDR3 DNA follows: TGTGCCAGCAGATCGCAGGGGGACCACAATGAGCAGTTCTTC.